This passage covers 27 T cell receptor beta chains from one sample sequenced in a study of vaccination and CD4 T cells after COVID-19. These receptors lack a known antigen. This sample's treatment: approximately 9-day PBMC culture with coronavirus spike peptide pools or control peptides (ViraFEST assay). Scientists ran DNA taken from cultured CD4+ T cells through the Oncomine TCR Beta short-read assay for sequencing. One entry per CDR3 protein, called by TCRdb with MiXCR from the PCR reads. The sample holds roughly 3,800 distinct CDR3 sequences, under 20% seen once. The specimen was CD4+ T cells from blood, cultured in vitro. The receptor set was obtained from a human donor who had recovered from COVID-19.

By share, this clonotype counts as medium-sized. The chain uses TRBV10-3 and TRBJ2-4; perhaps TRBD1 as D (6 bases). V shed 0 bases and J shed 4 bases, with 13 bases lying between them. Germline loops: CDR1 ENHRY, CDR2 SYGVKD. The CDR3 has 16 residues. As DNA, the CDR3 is TGTGCCATCAGTGAGTCCTCTCGGACAGTAAAAAACATTCAGTACTTC. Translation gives CAISESSRTVKNIQYF.

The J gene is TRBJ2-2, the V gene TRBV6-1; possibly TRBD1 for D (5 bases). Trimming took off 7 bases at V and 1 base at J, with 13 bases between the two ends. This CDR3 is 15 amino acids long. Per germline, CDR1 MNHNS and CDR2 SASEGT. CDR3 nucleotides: TGTGCCAGCACTTTGAAGCAGGGGAACACCGGGGAGCTGTTTTTT. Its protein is CASTLKQGNTGELFF.

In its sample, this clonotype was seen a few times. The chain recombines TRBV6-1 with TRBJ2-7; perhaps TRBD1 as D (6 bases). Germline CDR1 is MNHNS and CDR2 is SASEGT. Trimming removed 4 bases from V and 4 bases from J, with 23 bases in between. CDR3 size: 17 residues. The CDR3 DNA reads TGTGCCAGCAGTGGCCCGGGACATCGCTTCGCCACTTACGAGCAGTACTTC. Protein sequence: CASSGPGHRFATYEQYF.

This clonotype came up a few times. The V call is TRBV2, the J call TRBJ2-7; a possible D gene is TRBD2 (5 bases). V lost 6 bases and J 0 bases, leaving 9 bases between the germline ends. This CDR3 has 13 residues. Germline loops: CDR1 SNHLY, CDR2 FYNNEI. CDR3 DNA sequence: TGTGCCAGCAGAGGACTCAGCTCCTACGAGCAGTACTTC. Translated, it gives CASRGLSSYEQYF.

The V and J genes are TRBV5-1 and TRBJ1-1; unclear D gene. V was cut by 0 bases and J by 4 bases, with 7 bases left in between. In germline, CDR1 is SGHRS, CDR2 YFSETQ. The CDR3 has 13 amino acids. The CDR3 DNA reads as TGCGCCAGCAGCTTGGAGGCCTTCACTGAAGCTTTCTTT. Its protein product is CASSLEAFTEAFF. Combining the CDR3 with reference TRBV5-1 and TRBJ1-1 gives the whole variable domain KAGVTQTPRYLIKTRGQQVTLSCSPISGHRSVSWYQQTPGQGLQFLFEYFSETQRNKGNFPGRFSGRQFSNSRSEMNVSTLELGDSALYLCASSLEAFTEAFFGQGTRLTVV.

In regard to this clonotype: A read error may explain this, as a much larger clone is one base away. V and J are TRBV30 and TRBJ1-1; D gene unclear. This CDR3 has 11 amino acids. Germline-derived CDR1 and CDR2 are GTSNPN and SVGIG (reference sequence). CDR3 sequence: CTWSQQSEAFF. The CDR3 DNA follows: TGTACCTGGAGTCAACAGAGCGAAGCTTTCTTT.

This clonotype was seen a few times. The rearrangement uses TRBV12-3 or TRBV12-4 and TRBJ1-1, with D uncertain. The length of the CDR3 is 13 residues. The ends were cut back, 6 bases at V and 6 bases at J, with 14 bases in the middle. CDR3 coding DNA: TGTGCCAGCAGCCTACTAAGGGCGGCTGAAGCTTTCTTT. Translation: CASSLLRAAEAFF.

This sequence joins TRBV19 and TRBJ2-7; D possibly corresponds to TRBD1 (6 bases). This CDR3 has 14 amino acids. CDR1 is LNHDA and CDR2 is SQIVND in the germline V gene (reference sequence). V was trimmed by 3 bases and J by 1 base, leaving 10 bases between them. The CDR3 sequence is CASSILGQSYEQYF. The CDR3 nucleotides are TGTGCCAGTAGTATTCTAGGACAGTCCTACGAGCAGTACTTC.

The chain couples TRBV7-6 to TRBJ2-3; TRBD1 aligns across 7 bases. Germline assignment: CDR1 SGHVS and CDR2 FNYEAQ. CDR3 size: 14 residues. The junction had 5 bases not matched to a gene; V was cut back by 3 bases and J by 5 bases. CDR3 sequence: CASSLMTGRDTQYF. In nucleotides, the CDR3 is TGTGCCAGCAGCTTGATGACAGGGCGAGATACGCAGTATTTT.

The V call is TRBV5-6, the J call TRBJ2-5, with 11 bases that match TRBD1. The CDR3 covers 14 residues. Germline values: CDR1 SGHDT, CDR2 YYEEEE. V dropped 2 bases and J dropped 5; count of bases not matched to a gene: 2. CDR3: CASSFRDRGETQYF. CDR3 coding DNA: TGTGCCAGCAGCTTCCGGGACAGGGGGGAGACCCAGTACTTC.

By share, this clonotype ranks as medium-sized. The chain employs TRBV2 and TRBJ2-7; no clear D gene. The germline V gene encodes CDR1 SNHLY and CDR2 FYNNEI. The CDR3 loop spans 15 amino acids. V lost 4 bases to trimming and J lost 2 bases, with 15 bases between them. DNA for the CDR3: TGTGCCAGCAGTGCTGAGAGTTTGTTCCCCTACGAGCAGTACTTC. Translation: CASSAESLFPYEQYF.

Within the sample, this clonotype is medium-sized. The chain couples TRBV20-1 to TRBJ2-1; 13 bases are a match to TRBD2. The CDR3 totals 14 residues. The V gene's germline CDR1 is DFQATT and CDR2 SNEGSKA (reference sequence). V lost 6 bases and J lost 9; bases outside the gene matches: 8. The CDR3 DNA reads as TGCAGTGCCCCTACTAGCGGGGGGGCCGGTGAGCAGTTCTTC. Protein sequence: CSAPTSGGAGEQFF.

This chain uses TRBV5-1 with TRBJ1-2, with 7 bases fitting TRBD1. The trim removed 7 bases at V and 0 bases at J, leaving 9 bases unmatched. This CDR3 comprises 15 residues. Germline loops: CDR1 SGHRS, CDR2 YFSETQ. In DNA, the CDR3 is TGCGCCAGCCAAGGGGGCCATCCTTCTAACTATGGCTACACCTTC. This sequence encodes CASQGGHPSNYGYTF.

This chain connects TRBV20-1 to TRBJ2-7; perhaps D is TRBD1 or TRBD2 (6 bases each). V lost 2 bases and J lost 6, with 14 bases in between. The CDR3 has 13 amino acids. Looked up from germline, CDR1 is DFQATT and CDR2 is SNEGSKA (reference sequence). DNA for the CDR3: TGCAGTGCTAGATTTCCAGGGGAGGTCGAGCAGTACTTC. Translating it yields CSARFPGEVEQYF.

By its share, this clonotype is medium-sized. The CDR3 here is CSARGRTLEGYTF. In DNA, the CDR3 is TGCAGTGCTAGAGGCCGGACCCTAGAAGGCTACACCTTC. The rearrangement links TRBV20-1 to TRBJ1-2; D remains ambiguous. From germline, CDR1 is DFQATT and CDR2 SNEGSKA (reference sequence). This CDR3 is 13 amino acids long. Trimming pared 1 base from V and 8 bases from J, leaving 14 bases between.

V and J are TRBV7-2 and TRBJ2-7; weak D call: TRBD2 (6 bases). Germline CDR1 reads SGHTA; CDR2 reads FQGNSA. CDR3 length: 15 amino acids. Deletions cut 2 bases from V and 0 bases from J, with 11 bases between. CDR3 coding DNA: TGTGCCAGCAGCTTACGCGGGGCGAGCTCCTACGAGCAGTACTTC. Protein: CASSLRGASSYEQYF.

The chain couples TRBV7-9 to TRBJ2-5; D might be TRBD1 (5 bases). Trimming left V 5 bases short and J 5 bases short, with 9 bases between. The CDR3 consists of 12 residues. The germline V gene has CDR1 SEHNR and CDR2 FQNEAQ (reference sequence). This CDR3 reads CASSAYRETQYF. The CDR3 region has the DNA TGTGCCAGCAGCGCCTACAGGGAGACCCAGTACTTC.

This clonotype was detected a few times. CDR3 nucleotides: TGTGCCAGCAGCGGAGGGCACGAGCAGTACTTC. Encoded protein: CASSGGHEQYF. The chain combines TRBV7-8 with TRBJ2-7; tentative D call: TRBD2 (6 bases). V was cut by 5 bases and J by 5 bases, with 7 bases left in between. The CDR3 length is 11 residues. CDR1 and CDR2 from the germline V gene are SGHVS and FQNEAQ.

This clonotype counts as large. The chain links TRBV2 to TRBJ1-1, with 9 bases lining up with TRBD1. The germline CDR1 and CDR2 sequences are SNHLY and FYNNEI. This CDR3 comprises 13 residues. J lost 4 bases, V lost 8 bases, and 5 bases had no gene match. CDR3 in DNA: TGTGCCAGCGGGAAGACAGGGGGCACTGAAGCTTTCTTT. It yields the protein CASGKTGGTEAFF. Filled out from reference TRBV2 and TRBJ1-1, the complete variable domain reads EPEVTQTPSHQVTQMGQEVILRCVPISNHLYFYWYRQILGQKVEFLVSFYNNEISEKSEIFDDQFSVERPDGSNFTLKIRSTKLEDSAMYFCASGKTGGTEAFFGQGTRLTVV.

The CDR3 sequence: CAWSTGSRYNEQFF. CDR3 DNA sequence: TGTGCCTGGAGTACGGGGAGTCGGTACAATGAGCAGTTCTTC. This chain connects TRBV30 to TRBJ2-1; a weak D match, TRBD2 (5 bases). The CDR3 covers 14 residues. Trimming shortened V by 2 bases and J by 4 bases, and 12 bases separated the two germline ends. The germline V gene encodes CDR1 GTSNPN and CDR2 SVGIG (reference sequence).

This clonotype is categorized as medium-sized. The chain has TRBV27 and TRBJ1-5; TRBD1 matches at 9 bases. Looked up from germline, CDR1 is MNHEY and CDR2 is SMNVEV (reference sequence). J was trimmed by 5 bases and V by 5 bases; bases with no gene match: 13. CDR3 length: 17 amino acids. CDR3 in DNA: TGTGCCAGCAGTCCGGCCTCCGCACAGGGGGCCTATCAGCCCCAGCATTTT. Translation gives CASSPASAQGAYQPQHF.

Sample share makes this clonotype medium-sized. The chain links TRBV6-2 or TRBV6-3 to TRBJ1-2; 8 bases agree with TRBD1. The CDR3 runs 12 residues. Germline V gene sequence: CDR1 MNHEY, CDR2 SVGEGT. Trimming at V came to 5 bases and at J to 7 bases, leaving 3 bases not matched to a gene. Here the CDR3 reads CASSRDRGGYTF. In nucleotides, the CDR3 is TGTGCCAGCAGTCGCGACAGGGGTGGCTACACCTTC.

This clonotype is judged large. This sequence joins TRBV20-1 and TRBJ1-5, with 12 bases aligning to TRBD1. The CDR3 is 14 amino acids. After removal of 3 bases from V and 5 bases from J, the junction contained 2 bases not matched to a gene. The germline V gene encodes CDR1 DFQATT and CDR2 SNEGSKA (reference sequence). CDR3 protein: CSARGQGADQPQHF. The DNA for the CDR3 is TGCAGTGCTAGGGGACAGGGGGCAGATCAGCCCCAGCATTTT.

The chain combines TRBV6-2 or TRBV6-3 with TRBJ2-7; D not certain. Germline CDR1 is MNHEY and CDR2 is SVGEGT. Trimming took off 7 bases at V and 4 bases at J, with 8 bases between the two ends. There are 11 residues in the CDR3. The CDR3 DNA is TGTGCCAGCAAAGACCCGTACGAGCAGTACTTC. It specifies CASKDPYEQYF.

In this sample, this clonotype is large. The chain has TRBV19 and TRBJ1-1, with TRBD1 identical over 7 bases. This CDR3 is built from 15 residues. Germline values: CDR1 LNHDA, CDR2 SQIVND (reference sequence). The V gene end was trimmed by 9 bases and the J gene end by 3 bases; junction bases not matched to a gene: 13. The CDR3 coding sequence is TGTGCCAGCCACTGGGCAGGGGGTAGGGACACTGAAGCTTTCTTT. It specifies CASHWAGGRDTEAFF.

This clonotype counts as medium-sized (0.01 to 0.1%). The CDR3 protein is CASSKGQGRTGELFF. The DNA for the CDR3 is TGTGCCAGCAGCAAAGGTCAGGGCCGCACCGGGGAGCTGTTTTTT. The chain is built from TRBV6-1 and TRBJ2-2, with D tentatively TRBD1 (5 bases). The germline V and J ends were trimmed by 6 bases and 4 bases, with 15 bases remaining between them. This CDR3 is built from 15 residues. Germline CDR1 reads MNHNS; CDR2 reads SASEGT.

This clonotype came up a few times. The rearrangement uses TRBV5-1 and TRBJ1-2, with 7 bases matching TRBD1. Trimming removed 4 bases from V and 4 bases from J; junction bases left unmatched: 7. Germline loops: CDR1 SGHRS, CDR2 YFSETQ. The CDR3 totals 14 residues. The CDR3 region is CASSQGGEGYGYTF. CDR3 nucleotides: TGCGCCAGCAGCCAAGGGGGCGAAGGCTATGGCTACACCTTC. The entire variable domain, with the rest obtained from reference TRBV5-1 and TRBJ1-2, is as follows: KAGVTQTPRYLIKTRGQQVTLSCSPISGHRSVSWYQQTPGQGLQFLFEYFSETQRNKGNFPGRFSGRQFSNSRSEMNVSTLELGDSALYLCASSQGGEGYGYTFGSGTRLTVV.